The rows below give T cell receptor beta chains drawn from one sample of a study of a mutant IDH1 vaccine in newly diagnosed glioma. No antigens are known for them. TCRdb's copy holds only in-frame clones and misses some; the assay was immunoSEQ multiplex PCR. The sample lists over 45,000 clones; 70% to 85% were seen once. The specimen comprised PBMCs, sampled from a glioma patient whose treatment included an IDH1 peptide vaccine. These receptors came from a man aged 50 to 59 with glioma. Each CDR3 is given with its conserved first and last residue. D genes are given only for firm matches. The listing skips clone size in some rows; elsewhere it reads once, few, many or a size class.

>TRBJ1-2|NA|TRBV5-1|TRBD1
TGCGCCAGCAGCAAGGACAGGGGGCAGTCTGGCTACACCTTC
CASSKDRGQSGYTF
>TRBJ1-6|medium-sized|TRBV6-1|NA
TGTGCCAGCAGTGGAAGAATGGAAGCTATCTTACTCAATTCACCCCTCCACTTT
CASSGRMEAILLNSPLHF
>TRBJ1-1|NA|TRBV7-2|NA
TGTGCCAGCAGCTCGGGGGGCATGAACACTGAAGCTTTCTTT
CASSSGGMNTEAFF
>TRBJ1-2|once|TRBV19|NA
TGTGCCAGTAGTATATATGAGAGGCCGCTTCGAGGCTACACCTTC
CASSIYERPLRGYTF
>TRBJ1-1|NA|TRBV6-1|TRBD1
TGTGCCAGCAGTACCCGACAGGGGACAGGCGCTGAAGCTTTCTTT
CASSTRQGTGAEAFF
>TRBJ1-2|NA|TRBV15|NA
TGTGCCACCAGCAGTCCCCGGTATTCTAACTATGGCTACACCTTC
CATSSPRYSNYGYTF
>TRBJ2-1|NA|TRBV14|NA
TGTGCCAGCAGTTACCTCAGGGGCTCCTACAATGAGCAGTTCTTC
CASSYLRGSYNEQFF
>TRBJ1-1|NA|TRBV20-1|NA
TGCAGTGCCTGGACAGCCGAAGCTTTCTTT
CSAWTAEAFF
>TRBJ2-1|NA|TRBV20-1|NA
TGCAGTGCTACCCAGGACAAGCAGTTCTTC
CSATQDKQFF
>TRBJ1-1|NA|TRBV5-1|TRBD1
TGCGCCAGCAGCCCGATTCAGGGGGCAAACACTGAAGCTTTCTTT
CASSPIQGANTEAFF
>TRBJ1-2|NA|TRBV9|NA
TGTGCCAGCAGCGTCGATGTATCAGGGGATAATGGCTACACCTTC
CASSVDVSGDNGYTF
>TRBJ1-1|NA|TRBV2|NA
TGTGCCAGCACCAGCACAGGGAGGTACGCTGAAGCTTTCTTT
CASTSTGRYAEAFF
>TRBJ2-1|NA|TRBV4-1|NA
TGCGCCAGCAGCCAAGATCATCCCGGAGTACTGAAGCAGTTCTTC
CASSQDHPGVLKQFF
>TRBJ2-7|NA|TRBV9|NA
TGTGCCAGCACCCCCTCCAGGGGTCAATACGAGCAGTACTTC
CASTPSRGQYEQYF
>TRBJ1-1|NA|TRBV2|NA
TGTGCCAGCATCCGTGAGAGGGGAAACACTGAAGCTTTCTTT
CASIRERGNTEAFF
>TRBJ2-3|NA|TRBV30|NA
TGTGCCTGGAGTTCCGCCGGGGGCGGGGGTGGGAATACGCAGTATTTT
CAWSSAGGGGGNTQYF
>TRBJ2-2|NA|TRBV7-9|NA
TGTGCCAGCAGCTTAGATGCAGGGTCCACCGGGGAGCTGTTTTTT
CASSLDAGSTGELFF
>TRBJ1-2|NA|TRBV9|NA
TGTGCCAGCAGCCCCGGACAGAACTATGGCTACACCTTC
CASSPGQNYGYTF
>TRBJ2-1|NA|TRBV15|TRBD2
TGTGCCACCAGCAGAGACGAAAGGCGGGGGGGGCGCAATGAGCAGTTCTTC
CATSRDERRGGRNEQFF
>TRBJ2-7|NA|TRBV5-6|NA
TGTGCCAGCAGCTCGGGTCCCCCAGGTAGCTCCTACGAGCAGTACTTC
CASSSGPPGSSYEQYF
>TRBJ2-7|NA|TRBV7-2|NA
TGTGCCAGCAGCGACGGAGGACCTTATGGAACATACGAGCAGTACTTC
CASSDGGPYGTYEQYF
>TRBJ1-2|once|TRBV18|NA
TGTGCCAGTCTGGACCTCTCGCTAAACTATGGCTACACCTTC
CASLDLSLNYGYTF
>TRBJ1-1|few|TRBV5-6|TRBD1
TGTGCCAGCAGCTGGACAGGAGCCACTGAAGCTTTCTTT
CASSWTGATEAFF
>TRBJ2-2|NA|TRBV27|NA
TGTGCCAGCAGACAGGGTGTGGGTACCGGGGAGCTGTTTTTT
CASRQGVGTGELFF
>TRBJ2-5|NA|TRBV6-6|NA
TGTGCCAGCAGTTACGAGATGGGAGGTACTAAAGAGACCCAGTACTTC
CASSYEMGGTKETQYF
>TRBJ1-1|once|TRBV11-2|NA
TGTGCCAGCAGCTTAAGAGGAGCCGTGAGGGCTTTCTTT
CASSLRGAVRAFF
>TRBJ2-3|NA|TRBV6-5|NA
TGTGCCAGCAGCCCTGGGAATACGCAGTATTTT
CASSPGNTQYF
>TRBJ1-3|once|TRBV29-1|NA
TGCAGCGTTGTGGGCCTTGCAGACACCATATATTTT
CSVVGLADTIYF
>TRBJ2-7|NA|TRBV5-4|NA
TGTGCCAGCAGCTCCTTGAACCGGCGTACGATGTCTGGCGAGCAGTACTTC
CASSSLNRRTMSGEQYF
>TRBJ1-4|NA|TRBV30|TRBD1
TGTGCCTGGAGTGTACAGGGGATGCGTGAAAAACTGTTTTTT
CAWSVQGMREKLFF
>TRBJ1-4|NA|TRBV6-1|NA
TGTGCCAGTGAGGGGAACAGACTAACTAATGAAAAACTGTTTTTT
CASEGNRLTNEKLFF
>TRBJ1-2|NA|TRBV25-1|NA
TGTGCCAGCAGTGAATTAAGTGGGTTACGCGGCTACACCTTC
CASSELSGLRGYTF